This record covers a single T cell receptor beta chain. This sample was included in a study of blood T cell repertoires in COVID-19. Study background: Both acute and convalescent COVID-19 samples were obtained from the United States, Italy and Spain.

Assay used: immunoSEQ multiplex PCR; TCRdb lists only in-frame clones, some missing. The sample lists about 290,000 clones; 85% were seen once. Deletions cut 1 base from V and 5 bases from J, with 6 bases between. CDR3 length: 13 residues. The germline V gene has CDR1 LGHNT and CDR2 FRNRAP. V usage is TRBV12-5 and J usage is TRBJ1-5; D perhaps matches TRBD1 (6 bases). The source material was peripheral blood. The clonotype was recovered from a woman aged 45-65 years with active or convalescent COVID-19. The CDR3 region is CASGLAGDQPQHF. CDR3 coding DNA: TGTGCTAGTGGTTTGGCAGGGGATCAGCCCCAGCATTTT.